This T cell receptor beta chain appears in the sequencing data of a study of CD8 T cells in ankylosing spondylitis. For TCR beta, libraries came from quantitative 5'-RACE with molecular barcodes. TCRdb itself ran the 5' RACE reads through MiXCR, one entry per CDR3 protein. The sample contains a few hundred thousand distinct CDR3 sequences, about 20% of which appear only once. Trimming removed 4 bases from V and 3 bases from J, with 9 bases in between. Germline CDR1 reads LGHDT; CDR2 reads YNNKEL (reference sequence). CDR3 size: 14 residues. V usage is TRBV3-1 and J usage is TRBJ2-2; D is perhaps TRBD2 (6 bases). Sequenced: blood, either unsorted or a sorted T cell fraction (not recorded which). The receptor was isolated from a female donor with ankylosing spondylitis or in good health (not recorded which). CDR3 amino acids: CASSPSGHTGELFF. The CDR3 nucleotides read TGTGCCAGCAGCCCGAGCGGGCACACCGGGGAGCTGTTTTTT.